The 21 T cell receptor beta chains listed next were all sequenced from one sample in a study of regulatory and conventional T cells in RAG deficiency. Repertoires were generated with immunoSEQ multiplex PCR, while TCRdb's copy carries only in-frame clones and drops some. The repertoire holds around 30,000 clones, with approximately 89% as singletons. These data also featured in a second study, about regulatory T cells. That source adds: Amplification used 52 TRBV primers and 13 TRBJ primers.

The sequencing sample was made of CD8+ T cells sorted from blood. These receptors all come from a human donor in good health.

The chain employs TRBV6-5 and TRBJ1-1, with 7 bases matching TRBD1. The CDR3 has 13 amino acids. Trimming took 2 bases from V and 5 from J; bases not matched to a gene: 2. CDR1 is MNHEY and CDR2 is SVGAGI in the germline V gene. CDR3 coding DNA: TGTGCCAGCAGTTACCGGGGACAGACTGAAGCTTTCTTT. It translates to CASSYRGQTEAFF.

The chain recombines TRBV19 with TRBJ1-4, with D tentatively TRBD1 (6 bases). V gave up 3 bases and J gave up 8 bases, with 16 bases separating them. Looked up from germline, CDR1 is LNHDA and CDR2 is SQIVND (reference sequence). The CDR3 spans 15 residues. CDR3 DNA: TGTGCCAGTAGTATCTCCGGGGGGCTTGGAGAAAAACTGTTTTTT. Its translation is CASSISGGLGEKLFF. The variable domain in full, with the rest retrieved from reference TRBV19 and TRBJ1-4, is DGGITQSPKYLFRKEGQNVTLSCEQNLNHDAMYWYRQDPGQGLRLIYYSQIVNDFQKGDIAEGYSVSREKKESFPLTVTSAQKNPTAFYLCASSISGGLGEKLFFGSGTQLSVL.

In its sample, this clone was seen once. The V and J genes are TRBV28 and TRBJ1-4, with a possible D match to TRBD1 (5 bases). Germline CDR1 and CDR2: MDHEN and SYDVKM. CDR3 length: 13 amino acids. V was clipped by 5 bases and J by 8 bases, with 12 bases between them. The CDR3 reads CASSKGVWEKLFF. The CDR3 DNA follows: TGTGCCAGCAGTAAAGGGGTCTGGGAAAAACTGTTTTTT. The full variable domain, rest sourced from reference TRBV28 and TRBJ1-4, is DVKVTQSSRYLVKRTGEKVFLECVQDMDHENMFWYRQDPGLGLRLIYFSYDVKMKEKGDIPEGYSVSREKKERFSLILESASTNQTSMYLCASSKGVWEKLFFGSGTQLSVL.

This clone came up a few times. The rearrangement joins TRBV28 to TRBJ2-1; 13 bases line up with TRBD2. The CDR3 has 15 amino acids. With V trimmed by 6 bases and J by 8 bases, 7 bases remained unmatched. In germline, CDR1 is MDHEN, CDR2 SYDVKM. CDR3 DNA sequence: TGTGCCAGCAGCGGGAGGACTAGCGGGAGCGATGAGCAGTTCTTC. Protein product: CASSGRTSGSDEQFF.

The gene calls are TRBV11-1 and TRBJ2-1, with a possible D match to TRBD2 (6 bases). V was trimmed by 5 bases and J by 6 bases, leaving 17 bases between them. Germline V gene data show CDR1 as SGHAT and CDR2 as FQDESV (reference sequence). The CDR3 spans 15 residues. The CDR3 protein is CASSQRGMVGNEQFF. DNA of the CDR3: TGTGCCAGCAGCCAACGGGGGATGGTGGGCAATGAGCAGTTCTTC.

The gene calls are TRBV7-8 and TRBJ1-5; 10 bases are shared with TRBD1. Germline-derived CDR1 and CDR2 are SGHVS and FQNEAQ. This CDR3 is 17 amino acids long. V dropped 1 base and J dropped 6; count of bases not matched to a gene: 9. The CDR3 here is CASSLGGQGLGSQPQHF. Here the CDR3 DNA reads TGTGCCAGCAGCTTAGGGGGACAGGGGCTTGGCAGTCAGCCCCAGCATTTT.

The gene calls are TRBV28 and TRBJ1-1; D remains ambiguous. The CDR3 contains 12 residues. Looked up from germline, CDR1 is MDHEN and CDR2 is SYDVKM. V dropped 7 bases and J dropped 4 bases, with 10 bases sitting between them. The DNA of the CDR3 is TGTGCCAGCATTTTTAAGGGCACTGAAGCTTTCTTT. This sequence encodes CASIFKGTEAFF.

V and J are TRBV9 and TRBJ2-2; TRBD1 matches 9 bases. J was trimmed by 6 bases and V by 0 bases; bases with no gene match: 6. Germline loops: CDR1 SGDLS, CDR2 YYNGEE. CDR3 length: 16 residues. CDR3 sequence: CASSVDLRQGAGELFF. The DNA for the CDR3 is TGTGCCAGCAGCGTAGATTTAAGACAGGGGGCCGGGGAGCTGTTTTTT.

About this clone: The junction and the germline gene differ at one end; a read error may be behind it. CDR3 coding DNA: TGTGCCAGCTCACCTCTAGCGGGGGGACACAATGAGCAATTCTTC. Its protein product is CASSPLAGGHNEQFF. The chain joins TRBV18 to TRBJ2-1; TRBD2 agrees at 11 bases. Germline-derived CDR1 and CDR2 are KGHSH and LQKENI. This CDR3 spans 15 amino acids.

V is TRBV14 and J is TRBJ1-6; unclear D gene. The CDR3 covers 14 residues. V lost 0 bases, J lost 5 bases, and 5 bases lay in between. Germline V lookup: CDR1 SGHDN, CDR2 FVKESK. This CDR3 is CASSQDMDNSPLHF. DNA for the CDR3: TGTGCCAGCAGCCAAGATATGGATAATTCACCCCTCCACTTT.

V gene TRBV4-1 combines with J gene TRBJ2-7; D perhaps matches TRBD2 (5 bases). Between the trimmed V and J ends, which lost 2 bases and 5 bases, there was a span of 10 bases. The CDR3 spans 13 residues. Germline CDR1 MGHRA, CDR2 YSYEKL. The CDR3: CASSQSSDHEQYF. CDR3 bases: TGCGCCAGCAGCCAAAGTAGCGACCACGAGCAGTACTTC.

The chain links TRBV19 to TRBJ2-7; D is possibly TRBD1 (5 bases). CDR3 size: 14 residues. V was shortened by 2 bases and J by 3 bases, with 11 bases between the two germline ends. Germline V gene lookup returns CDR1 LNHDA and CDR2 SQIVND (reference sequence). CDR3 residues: CASSIPGIGYEQYF. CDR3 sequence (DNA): TGTGCCAGTAGTATACCAGGGATAGGCTACGAGCAGTACTTC.

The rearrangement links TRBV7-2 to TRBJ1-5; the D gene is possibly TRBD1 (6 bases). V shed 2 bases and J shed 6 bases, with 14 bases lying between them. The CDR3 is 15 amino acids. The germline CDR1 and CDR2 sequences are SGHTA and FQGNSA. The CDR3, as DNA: TGTGCCAGCAGCTTATCATCCGGGGGCGGTCAGCCCCAGCATTTT. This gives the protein CASSLSSGGGQPQHF.

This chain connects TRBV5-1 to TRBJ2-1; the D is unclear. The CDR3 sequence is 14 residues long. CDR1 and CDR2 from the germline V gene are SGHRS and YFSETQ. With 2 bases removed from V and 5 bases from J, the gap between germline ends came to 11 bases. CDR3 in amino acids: CASSFPAGDNEQFF. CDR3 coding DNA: TGCGCCAGCAGCTTCCCCGCAGGTGACAATGAGCAGTTCTTC.

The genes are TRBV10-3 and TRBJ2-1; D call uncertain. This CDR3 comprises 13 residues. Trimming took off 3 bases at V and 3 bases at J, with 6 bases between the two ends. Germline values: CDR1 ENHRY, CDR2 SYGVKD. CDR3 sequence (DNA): TGTGCCATCAGTGATCTAGGCTACAATGAGCAGTTCTTC. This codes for CAISDLGYNEQFF.

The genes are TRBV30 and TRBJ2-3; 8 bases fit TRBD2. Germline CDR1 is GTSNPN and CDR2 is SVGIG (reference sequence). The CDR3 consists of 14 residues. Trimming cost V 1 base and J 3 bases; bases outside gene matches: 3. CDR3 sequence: CAWSGLAGTDTQYF. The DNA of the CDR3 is TGTGCCTGGAGTGGGTTAGCGGGAACAGATACGCAGTATTTT.

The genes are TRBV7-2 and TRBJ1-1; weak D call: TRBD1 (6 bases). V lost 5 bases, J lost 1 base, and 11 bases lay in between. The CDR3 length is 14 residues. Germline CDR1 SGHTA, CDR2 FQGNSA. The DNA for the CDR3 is TGTGCCAGCAGCATTACAGGGTCGAACACTGAAGCTTTCTTT. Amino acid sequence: CASSITGSNTEAFF. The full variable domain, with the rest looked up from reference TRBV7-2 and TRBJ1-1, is GAGVSQSPSNKVTEKGKDVELRCDPISGHTALYWYRQSLGQGLEFLIYFQGNSAPDKSGLPSDRFSAERTGGSVSTLTIQRTQQEDSAVYLCASSITGSNTEAFFGQGTRLTVV.

CDR3 loop: CATIETSGAEAFF. The DNA for the CDR3 is TGTGCCACCATTGAGACCTCGGGGGCTGAAGCTTTCTTT. The chain joins TRBV15 to TRBJ1-1; possible D gene TRBD1, 5 bases. Germline CDR1 LNHNV, CDR2 YYDKDF (reference sequence). V dropped 7 bases and J dropped 6 bases, with 15 bases sitting between them. There are 13 residues in the CDR3.

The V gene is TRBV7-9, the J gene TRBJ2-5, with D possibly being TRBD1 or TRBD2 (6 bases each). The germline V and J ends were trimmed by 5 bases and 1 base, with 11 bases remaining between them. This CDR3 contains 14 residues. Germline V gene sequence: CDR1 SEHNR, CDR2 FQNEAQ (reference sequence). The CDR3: CASSKGDFQETQYF. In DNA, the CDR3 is TGTGCCAGCAGCAAGGGGGACTTCCAAGAGACCCAGTACTTC.

DNA of the CDR3: TGTGCCAGTAGTATAGACGGCAGGCCCCTGTACTATGGCTACACCTTC. Residues: CASSIDGRPLYYGYTF. The chain is built from TRBV19 and TRBJ1-2; no reliable D call. CDR1 is LNHDA and CDR2 is SQIVND in the germline V gene (reference sequence). V was trimmed by 0 bases and J by 3 bases, leaving 14 bases between them. This CDR3 has 16 amino acids.

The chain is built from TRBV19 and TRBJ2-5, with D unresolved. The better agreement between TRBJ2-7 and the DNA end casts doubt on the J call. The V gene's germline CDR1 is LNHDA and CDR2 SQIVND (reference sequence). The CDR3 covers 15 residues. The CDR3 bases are TGTGCCAGTAGTAATCCGGCGGACCCTGCCTACGAGCAGTACTTC. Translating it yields CASSNPADPAYEQYF.